This T cell receptor beta chain was retrieved from a study of blood T cell repertoires in COVID-19. TCRdb's copy holds only in-frame clones and misses some; the assay was immunoSEQ multiplex PCR. Of 350,000 or so clones listed, roughly 90% are singletons. Germline assignment: CDR1 MDHEN and CDR2 SYDVKM. Trimming pared 6 bases from V and 0 bases from J, leaving 8 bases between. The CDR3 runs 13 residues. Sample: peripheral blood. The receptor was derived from a man between 18 and 35 years old with active or convalescent COVID-19. J is TRBJ1-2 and V is TRBV28; perhaps TRBD1 as D (5 bases). This CDR3 is CASRKGSNYGYTF. CDR3 nucleotide sequence: TGTGCCAGCAGGAAGGGGTCTAACTATGGCTACACCTTC.